This entry features one T cell receptor beta chain sequence. Its cognate antigen is unknown. TCRdb's copy holds only in-frame clones and misses some; the assay was immunoSEQ multiplex PCR. The sample includes about 65,000 clones, around 80% of them seen just once. These data are taken from a study of radiation and T cells in renal cell carcinoma. Study background: Nephrectomy followed 15 Gy stereotactic body radiation by 4 weeks. Study results and limitations: Top tumor clonotypes rose in blood 2 weeks post-radiation, then contracted. Pretreatment tumor biopsies were lacking, so baseline clonotypes are unknown.

Time point defined: blood 2 weeks post-SBRT. The treatment denotes: 15 Gy SBRT to primary tumor, nephrectomy 4 weeks later. Clear cell pathology was present in this patient's renal cell carcinoma. Germline values: CDR1 SGHVS, CDR2 FQNEAQ. The CDR3 runs to 14 residues. The trim removed 3 bases at V and 8 bases at J, leaving 7 bases unmatched. The TCR originated in a man in his fifties or sixties with renal cell carcinoma. J is TRBJ1-2 and V is TRBV7-8; 9 bases map to TRBD1. This material consisted of blood, taken from a patient whose treatment included radiotherapy and nephrectomy. CDR3 nucleotide sequence: TGTGCCAGCAGCTTGGGAAGGACAGGGGAAGGCTACACCTTC. Its protein is CASSLGRTGEGYTF. Based on the CDR3 plus reference TRBV7-8 and TRBJ1-2, the full variable domain is GAGVSQSPRYKVAKRGQDVALRCDPISGHVSLFWYQQALGQGPEFLTYFQNEAQLDKSGLPSDRFFAERPEGSVSTLKIQRTQQEDSAVYLCASSLGRTGEGYTFGSGTRLTVV.